This TCR beta chain emerged from a study of T cells in Graves' hyperthyroidism and ophthalmopathy. Across the whole study: Once the initial diagnosis was made, peripheral blood was obtained before any treatment. Study-wide findings and caveats: Blood also held most thyroid clonotypes expanded beyond 0.001.

TCR beta CDR3 regions were amplified from RNA. Carried out on the TCR CDR3, a first-round RT-PCR used the HTBI primer set. TCRdb analysed the multiplex PCR reads with MiXCR anew, one entry per CDR3 protein. The data contain approximately 260,000 distinct CDR3 sequences, around 15% of them singletons. CDR1 is DFQATT, CDR2 SNEGSKA, per germline (reference sequence). This CDR3 has 12 amino acids. V shed 6 bases, J shed 14 bases, and the junction held 8 bases outside the gene matches. Fresh 10 ml peripheral blood yielded PBMCs. This clonotype has at least ten counts. The antigen remains undetermined. The V and J genes are TRBV20-1 and TRBJ1-6; 9 positions agree with TRBD1. The sample consisted of blood. The TCR sequence derives from a woman in her 50s with Graves' hyperthyroidism that later progressed to Graves' ophthalmopathy. CDR3 sequence (DNA): TGCAGTGCACAGGGACAGGGTCGATCCCTCCACTTT. Protein product: CSAQGQGRSLHF.